This T cell receptor (beta chain) came from a study of monozygotic twins with inflammatory bowel disease. Germline CDR1 and CDR2: SGHAT and FQNNGV. CDR3 size: 16 residues. From the 5' RACE reads, TCRdb lists one entry per CDR3 protein and no DNA. Seen in this sample are around 450,000 distinct CDR3 sequences; the ten most common clones hold 2% to 2.5%. This sequence was found in a human donor with ulcerative colitis or Crohn's disease, or a healthy co-twin of an affected twin (not recorded which). Specimen: blood. V and J are TRBV11-2 and TRBJ1-2; TCRdb's D call, TRBD1, is unchecked because there is no DNA. CDR3 loop: CASSSAYGTGHYGYTF. Full variable domain (missing parts from reference TRBV11-2 and TRBJ1-2): EAGVAQSPRYKIIEKRQSVAFWCNPISGHATLYWYQQILGQGPKLLIQFQNNGVVDDSQLPKDRFSAERLKGVDSTLKIQPAKLEDSAVYLCASSSAYGTGHYGYTFGSGTRLTVV.